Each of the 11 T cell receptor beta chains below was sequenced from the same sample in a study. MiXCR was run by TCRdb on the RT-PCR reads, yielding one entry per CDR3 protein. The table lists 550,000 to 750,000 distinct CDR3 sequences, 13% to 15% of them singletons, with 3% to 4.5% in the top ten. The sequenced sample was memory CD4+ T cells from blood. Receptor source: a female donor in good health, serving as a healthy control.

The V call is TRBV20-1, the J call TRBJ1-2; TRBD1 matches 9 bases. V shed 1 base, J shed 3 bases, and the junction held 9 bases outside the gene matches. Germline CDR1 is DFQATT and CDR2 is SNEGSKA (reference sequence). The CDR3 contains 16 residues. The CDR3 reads CSARGSGTGRDYGYTF. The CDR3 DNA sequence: TGCAGTGCTAGAGGTTCGGGGACAGGGAGAGACTATGGCTACACCTTC.

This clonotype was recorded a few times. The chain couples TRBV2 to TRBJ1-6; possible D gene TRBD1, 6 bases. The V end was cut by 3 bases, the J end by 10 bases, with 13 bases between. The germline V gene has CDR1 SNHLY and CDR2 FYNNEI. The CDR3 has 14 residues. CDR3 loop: CASSDEGGGSPLHF. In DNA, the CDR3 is TGTGCCAGCAGTGATGAGGGGGGCGGGTCACCCCTCCACTTT.

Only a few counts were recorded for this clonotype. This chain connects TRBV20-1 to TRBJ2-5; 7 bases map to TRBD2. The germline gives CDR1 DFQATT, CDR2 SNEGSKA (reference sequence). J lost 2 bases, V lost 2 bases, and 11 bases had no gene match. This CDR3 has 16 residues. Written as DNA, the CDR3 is TGCAGTGCTAGATCCCTGACCCGGGACTATCAAGAGACCCAGTACTTC. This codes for CSARSLTRDYQETQYF.

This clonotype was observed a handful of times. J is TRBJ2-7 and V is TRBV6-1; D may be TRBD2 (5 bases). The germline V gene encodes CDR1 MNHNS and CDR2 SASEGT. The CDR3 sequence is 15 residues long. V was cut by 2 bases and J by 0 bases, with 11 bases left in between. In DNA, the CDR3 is TGTGCCAGCAGTGAACGCGGCGGGTACTCCTACGAGCAGTACTTC. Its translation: CASSERGGYSYEQYF.

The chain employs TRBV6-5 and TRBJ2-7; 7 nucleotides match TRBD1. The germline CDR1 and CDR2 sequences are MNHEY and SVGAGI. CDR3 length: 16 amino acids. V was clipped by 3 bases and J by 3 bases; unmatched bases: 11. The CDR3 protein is CASSYRGTGALYEQYF. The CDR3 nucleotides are TGTGCCAGCAGTTATAGGGGAACAGGGGCCCTCTACGAGCAGTACTTC.

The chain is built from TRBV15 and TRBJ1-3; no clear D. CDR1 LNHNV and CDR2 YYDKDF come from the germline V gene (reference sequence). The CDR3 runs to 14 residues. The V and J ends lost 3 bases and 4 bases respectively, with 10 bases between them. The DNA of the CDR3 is TGTGCCACCAGCAGTCGTTTGTCGGGAAACACCATATATTTT. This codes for CATSSRLSGNTIYF. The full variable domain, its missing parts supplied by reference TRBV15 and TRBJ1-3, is DAMVIQNPRYQVTQFGKPVTLSCSQTLNHNVMYWYQQKSSQAPKLLFHYYDKDFNNEADTPDNFQSRRPNTSFCFLDIRSPGLGDTAMYLCATSSRLSGNTIYFGEGSWLTVV.

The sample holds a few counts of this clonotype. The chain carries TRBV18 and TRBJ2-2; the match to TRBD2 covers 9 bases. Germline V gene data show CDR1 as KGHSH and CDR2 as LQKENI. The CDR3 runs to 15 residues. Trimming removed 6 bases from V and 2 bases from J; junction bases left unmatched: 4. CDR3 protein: CASSRLADNTGELFF. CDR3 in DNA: TGTGCCAGCTCGCGACTAGCGGATAACACCGGGGAGCTGTTTTTT. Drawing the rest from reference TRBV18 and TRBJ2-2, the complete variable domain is NAGVMQNPRHLVRRRGQEARLRCSPMKGHSHVYWYRQLPEEGLKFMVYLQKENIIDESGMPKERFSAEFPKEGPSILRIQQVVRGDSAAYFCASSRLADNTGELFFGEGSRLTVL.

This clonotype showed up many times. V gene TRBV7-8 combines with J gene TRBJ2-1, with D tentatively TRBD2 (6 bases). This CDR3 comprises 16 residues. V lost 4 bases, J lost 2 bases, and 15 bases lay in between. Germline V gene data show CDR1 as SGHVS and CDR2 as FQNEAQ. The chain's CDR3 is CASSSVPGRTYNEQFF. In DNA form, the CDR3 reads TGTGCCAGCAGCTCAGTACCGGGGAGGACCTACAATGAGCAGTTCTTC.

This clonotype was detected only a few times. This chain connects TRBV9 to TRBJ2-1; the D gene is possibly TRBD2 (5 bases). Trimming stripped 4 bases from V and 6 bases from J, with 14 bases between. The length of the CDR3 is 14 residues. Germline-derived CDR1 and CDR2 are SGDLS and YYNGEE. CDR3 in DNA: TGTGCCAGCAGCCCAAACCCGGGGAGCAATGAGCAGTTCTTC. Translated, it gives CASSPNPGSNEQFF.

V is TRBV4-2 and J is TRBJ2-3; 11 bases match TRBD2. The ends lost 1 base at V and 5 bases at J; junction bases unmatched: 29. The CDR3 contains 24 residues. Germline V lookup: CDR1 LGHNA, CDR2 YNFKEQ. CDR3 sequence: CASSQGSSRSFSGDSGRALDTQYF. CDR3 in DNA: TGTGCCAGCAGCCAAGGATCCTCAAGGTCCTTTTCAGGGGATAGCGGGAGGGCCTTAGATACGCAGTATTTT.

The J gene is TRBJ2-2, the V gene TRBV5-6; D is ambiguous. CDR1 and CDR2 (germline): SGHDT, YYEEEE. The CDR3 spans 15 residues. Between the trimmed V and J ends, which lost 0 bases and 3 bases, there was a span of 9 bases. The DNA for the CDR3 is TGTGCCAGCAGCTTGGGAGTGTGGGACACCGGGGAGCTGTTTTTT. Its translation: CASSLGVWDTGELFF. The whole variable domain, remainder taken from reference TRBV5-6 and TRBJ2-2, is DAGVTQSPTHLIKTRGQQVTLRCSPKSGHDTVSWYQQALGQGPQFIFQYYEEEERQRGNFPDRFSGHQFPNYSSELNVNALLLGDSALYLCASSLGVWDTGELFFGEGSRLTVL.